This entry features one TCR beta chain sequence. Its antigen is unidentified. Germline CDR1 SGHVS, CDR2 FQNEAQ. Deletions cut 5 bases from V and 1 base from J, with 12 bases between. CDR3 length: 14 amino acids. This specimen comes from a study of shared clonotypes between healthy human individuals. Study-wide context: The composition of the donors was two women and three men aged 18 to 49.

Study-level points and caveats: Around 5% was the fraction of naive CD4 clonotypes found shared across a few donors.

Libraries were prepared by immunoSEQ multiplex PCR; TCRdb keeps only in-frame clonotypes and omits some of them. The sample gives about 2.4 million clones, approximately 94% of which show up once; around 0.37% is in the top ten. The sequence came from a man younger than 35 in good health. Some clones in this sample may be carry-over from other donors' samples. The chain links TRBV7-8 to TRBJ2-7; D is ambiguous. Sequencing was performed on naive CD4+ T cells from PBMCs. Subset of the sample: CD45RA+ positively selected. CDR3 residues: CASSGRLTSYEQYF. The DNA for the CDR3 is TGTGCCAGCAGCGGACGACTGACATCCTACGAGCAGTACTTC.